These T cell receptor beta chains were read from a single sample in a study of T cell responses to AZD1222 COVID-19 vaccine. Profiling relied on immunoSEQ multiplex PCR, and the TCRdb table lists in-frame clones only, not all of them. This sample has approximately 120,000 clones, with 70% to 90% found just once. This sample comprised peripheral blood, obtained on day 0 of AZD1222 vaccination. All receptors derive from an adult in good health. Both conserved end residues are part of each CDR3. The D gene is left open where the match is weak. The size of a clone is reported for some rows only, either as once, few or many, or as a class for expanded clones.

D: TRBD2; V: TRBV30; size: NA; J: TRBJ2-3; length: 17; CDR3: CAWSFRTSGGWTDTQYF; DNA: TGTGCCTGGAGTTTTAGGACTAGCGGGGGGTGGACAGATACGCAGTATTTT
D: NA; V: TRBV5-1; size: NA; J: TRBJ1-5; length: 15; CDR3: CASSFEGGSNQPQHF; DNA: TGCGCCAGCAGCTTCGAGGGCGGGAGCAATCAGCCCCAGCATTTT
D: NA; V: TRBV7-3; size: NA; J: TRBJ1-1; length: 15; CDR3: CASSLIAGMNTEAFF; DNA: TGTGCCAGCAGCTTAATTGCGGGAATGAACACTGAAGCTTTCTTT
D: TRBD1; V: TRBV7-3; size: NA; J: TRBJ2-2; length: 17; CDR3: CASSLTLGTGKSGELFF; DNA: TGTGCCAGCAGCTTAACCCTCGGGACAGGGAAATCCGGGGAGCTGTTTTTT
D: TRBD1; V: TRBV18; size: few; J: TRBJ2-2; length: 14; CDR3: CASTSGTGTGELFF; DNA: TGTGCCAGCACCTCCGGGACAGGGACCGGGGAGCTGTTTTTT
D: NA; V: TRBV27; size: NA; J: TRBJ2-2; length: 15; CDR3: CASMVSFAPPGELFF; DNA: TGTGCCAGCATGGTGTCGTTCGCCCCCCCCGGGGAGCTGTTTTTT
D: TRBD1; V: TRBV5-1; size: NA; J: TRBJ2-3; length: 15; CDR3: CASSLGDRVSDTQYF; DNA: TGCGCCAGCAGCTTGGGTGACAGGGTATCAGATACGCAGTATTTT
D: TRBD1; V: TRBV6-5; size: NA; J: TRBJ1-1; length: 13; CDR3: CATENQGGTEAFF; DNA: TGTGCCACCGAGAACCAGGGGGGCACTGAAGCTTTCTTT
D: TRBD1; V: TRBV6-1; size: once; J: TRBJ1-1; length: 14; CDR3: CASSEAGGITEAFF; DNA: TGTGCCAGCAGTGAGGCAGGGGGCATTACTGAAGCTTTCTTT
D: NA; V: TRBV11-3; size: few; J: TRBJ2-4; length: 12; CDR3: CASSFQGDIQYF; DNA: TGTGCCAGCAGCTTTCAGGGCGACATTCAGTACTTC
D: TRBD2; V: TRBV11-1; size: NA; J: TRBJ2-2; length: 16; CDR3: CASSPTSGSSTGELFF; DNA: TGTGCCAGCAGCCCGACTAGCGGGAGTTCAACCGGGGAGCTGTTTTTT
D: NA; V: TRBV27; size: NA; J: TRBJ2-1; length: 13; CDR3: CASSTILPDEQFF; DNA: TGTGCCAGCAGTACGATCCTCCCCGATGAGCAGTTCTTC
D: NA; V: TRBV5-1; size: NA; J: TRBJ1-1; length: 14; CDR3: CASSLPGMNTEAFF; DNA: TGCGCCAGCAGCTTGCCGGGCATGAACACTGAAGCTTTCTTT
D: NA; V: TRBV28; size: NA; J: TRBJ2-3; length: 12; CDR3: CASSSRTDTQYF; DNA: TGTGCCAGCAGTTCCCGCACGGATACGCAGTATTTT
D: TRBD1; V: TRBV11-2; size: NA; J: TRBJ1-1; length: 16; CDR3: CASSFGTGGGYTEAFF; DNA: TGTGCCAGCAGCTTCGGGACAGGGGGTGGGTACACTGAAGCTTTCTTT
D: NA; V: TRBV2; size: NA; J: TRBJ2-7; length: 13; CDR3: CARTGTSSYEQYF; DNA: TGTGCCCGAACCGGGACCTCATCCTACGAGCAGTACTTC
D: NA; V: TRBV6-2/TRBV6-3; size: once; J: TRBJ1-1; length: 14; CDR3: CASTPTPRNTEAFF; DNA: TGTGCCAGCACCCCGACACCGAGGAACACTGAAGCTTTCTTT
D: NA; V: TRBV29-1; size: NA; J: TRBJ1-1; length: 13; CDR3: CSVGRGLNTEAFF; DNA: TGCAGCGTCGGACGGGGGCTGAACACTGAAGCTTTCTTT
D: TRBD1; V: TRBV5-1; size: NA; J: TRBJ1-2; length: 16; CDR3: CASSQGPGQGENGYTF; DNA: TGCGCCAGCAGCCAAGGCCCAGGACAGGGCGAAAATGGCTACACCTTC
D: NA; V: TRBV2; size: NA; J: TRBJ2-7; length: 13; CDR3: CASSVMDTYEQYF; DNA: TGTGCCAGCAGTGTTATGGACACCTACGAGCAGTACTTC
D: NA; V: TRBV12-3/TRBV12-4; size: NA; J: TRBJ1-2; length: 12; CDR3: CASSFRVRGYTF; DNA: TGTGCCAGCAGTTTTCGGGTGCGGGGCTACACCTTC
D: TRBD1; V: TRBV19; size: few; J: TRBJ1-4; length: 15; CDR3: CASSPIGQGGEKLFF; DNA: TGTGCCAGTAGTCCGATTGGACAGGGGGGTGAAAAACTGTTTTTT
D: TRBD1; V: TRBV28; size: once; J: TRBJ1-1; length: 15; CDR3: CASSLIKGQFTEAFF; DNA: TGTGCCAGCAGTTTAATCAAGGGACAGTTCACTGAAGCTTTCTTT
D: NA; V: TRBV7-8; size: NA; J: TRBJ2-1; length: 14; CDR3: CASNGQSSYNEQFF; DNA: TGTGCCAGCAATGGCCAAAGCTCCTACAATGAGCAGTTCTTC
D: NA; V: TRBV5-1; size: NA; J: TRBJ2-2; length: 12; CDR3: CASSLPLRELFF; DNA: TGCGCCAGCAGCCTTCCTCTGAGGGAGCTGTTTTTT
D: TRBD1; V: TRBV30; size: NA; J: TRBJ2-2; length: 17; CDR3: CAWSVPDRGQGTGELFF; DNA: TGTGCCTGGAGCGTCCCGGACAGGGGTCAAGGTACCGGGGAGCTGTTTTTT
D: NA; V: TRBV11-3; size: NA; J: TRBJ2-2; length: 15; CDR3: CASSPRVLTTGELFF; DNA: TGTGCCAGCAGCCCAAGGGTCCTGACCACCGGGGAGCTGTTTTTT
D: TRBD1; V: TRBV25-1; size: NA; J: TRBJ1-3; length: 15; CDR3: CASSPQGAWGNTIYF; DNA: TGTGCCAGCAGTCCACAGGGGGCTTGGGGAAACACCATATATTTT
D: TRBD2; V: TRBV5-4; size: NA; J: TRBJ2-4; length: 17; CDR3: CASSPASGGLGKNIQYF; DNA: TGTGCCAGCAGCCCTGCTAGCGGGGGGCTTGGCAAAAACATTCAGTACTTC
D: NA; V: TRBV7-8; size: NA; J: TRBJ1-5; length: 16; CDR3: CASSPWTGNSNQPQHF; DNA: TGTGCCAGCAGCCCTTGGACGGGTAATAGCAATCAGCCCCAGCATTTT
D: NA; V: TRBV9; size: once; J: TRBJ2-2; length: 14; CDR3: CASSVGPQTGELFF; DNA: TGTGCCAGCAGCGTTGGGCCCCAGACCGGGGAGCTGTTTTTT